The text below deals with one T cell receptor (beta chain). As originally analysed: Cell counts per sample came from amplifying reference gene primers. This table comes from immunoSEQ multiplex PCR, and its TCRdb copy is limited to in-frame clones, with some not included. V and J calls and clone size are those listed in that table; D and trimming were worked out from the DNA. The sample holds around 120,000 clones, 88% seen once. The sample originates from a study of blood T cell repertoires in COVID-19. Study-level information: Samples representing acute and convalescent COVID-19 were sourced from the United States, Italy and Spain. Sources were T cells, B-cell-depleted T cells, or PBMCs; the material itself was cDNA or gDNA.

Trimming took 8 bases from V and 4 from J, leaving 12 bases between them. The CDR3 has 13 residues. Germline loops: CDR1 SGHTA, CDR2 FQGNSA. Sequenced sample: peripheral blood. The source is a human donor in a cohort sampled during active COVID-19. This chain joins TRBV7-2 and TRBJ1-3; D uncertain. The CDR3 DNA follows: TGTGCCAGCGCCCCGGGGAGCGGAAACACCATATATTTT. Translating gives CASAPGSGNTIYF.